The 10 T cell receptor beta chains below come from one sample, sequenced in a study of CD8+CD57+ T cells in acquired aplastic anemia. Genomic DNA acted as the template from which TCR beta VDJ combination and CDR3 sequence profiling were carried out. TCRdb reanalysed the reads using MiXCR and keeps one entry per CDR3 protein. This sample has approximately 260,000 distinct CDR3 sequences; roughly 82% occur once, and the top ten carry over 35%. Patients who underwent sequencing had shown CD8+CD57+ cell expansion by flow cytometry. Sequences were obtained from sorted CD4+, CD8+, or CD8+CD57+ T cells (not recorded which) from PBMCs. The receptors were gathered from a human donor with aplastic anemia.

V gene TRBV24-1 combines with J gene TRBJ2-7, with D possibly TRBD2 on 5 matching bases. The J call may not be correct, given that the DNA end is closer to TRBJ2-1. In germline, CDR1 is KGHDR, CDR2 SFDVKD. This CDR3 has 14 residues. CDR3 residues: CATGLRGSTDEQFF. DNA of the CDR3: TGTGCCACCGGGCTGAGAGGGTCTACCGACGAGCAGTTCTTC.

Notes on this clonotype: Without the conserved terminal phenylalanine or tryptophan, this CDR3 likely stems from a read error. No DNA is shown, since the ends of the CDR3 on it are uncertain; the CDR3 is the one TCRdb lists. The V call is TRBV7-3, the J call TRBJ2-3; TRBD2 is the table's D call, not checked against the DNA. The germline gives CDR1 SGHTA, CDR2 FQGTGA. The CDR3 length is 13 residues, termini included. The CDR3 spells CASSLSGGGPDDS.

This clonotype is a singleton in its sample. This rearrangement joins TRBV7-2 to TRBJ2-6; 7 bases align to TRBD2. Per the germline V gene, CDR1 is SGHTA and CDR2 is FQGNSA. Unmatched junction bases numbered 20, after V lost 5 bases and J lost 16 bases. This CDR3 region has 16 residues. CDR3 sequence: CASSLSGGPQHIGLTF. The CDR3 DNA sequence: TGTGCCAGCAGCCTTTCGGGGGGTCCCCAGCATATTGGTCTGACTTTC.

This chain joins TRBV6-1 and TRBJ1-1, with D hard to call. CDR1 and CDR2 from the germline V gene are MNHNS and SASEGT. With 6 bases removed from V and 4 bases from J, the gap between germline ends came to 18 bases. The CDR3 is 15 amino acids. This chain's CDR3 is CASSHRPPTATEAFF. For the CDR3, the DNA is TGTGCCAGCAGCCACCGTCCCCCCACAGCCACTGAAGCTTTCTTT.

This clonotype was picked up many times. CDR3 sequence reads: CASSYGGSPLHF. CDR3 sequence (DNA): TGTGCCAGCAGTTACGGGGGTTCACCCCTCCACTTT. This sequence joins TRBV6-5 and TRBJ1-6, with D tentatively TRBD1 (5 bases). The germline V gene encodes CDR1 MNHEY and CDR2 SVGAGI. V lost 2 bases, J lost 9 bases, and 5 bases lay in between. The CDR3 is made up of 12 amino acids.

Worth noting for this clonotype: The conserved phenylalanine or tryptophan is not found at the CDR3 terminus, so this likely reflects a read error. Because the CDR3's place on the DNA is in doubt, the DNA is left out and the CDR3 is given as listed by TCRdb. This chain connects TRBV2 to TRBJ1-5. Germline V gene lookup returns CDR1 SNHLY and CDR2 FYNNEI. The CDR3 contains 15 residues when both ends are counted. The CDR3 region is CASGVGVSRTQHFGS.

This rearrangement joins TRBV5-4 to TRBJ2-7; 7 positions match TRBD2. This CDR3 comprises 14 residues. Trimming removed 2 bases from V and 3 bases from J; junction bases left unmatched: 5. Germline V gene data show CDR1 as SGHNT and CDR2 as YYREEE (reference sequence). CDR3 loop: CASSFTSDYYEQYV. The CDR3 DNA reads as TGTGCCAGCAGCTTTACTAGCGACTACTACGAGCAGTACGTC.

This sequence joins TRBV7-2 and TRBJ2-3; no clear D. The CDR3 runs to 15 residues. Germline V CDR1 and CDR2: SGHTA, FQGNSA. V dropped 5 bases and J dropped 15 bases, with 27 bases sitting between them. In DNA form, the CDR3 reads TGTGCCAGCAGCGTATCTGAAGGACCCGCAACGCAGCATTATTTT. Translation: CASSVSEGPATQHYF.

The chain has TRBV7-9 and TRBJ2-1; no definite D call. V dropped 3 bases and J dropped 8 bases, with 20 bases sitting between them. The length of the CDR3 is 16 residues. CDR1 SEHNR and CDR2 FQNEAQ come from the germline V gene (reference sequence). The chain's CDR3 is CASSFPRREECDEQFF. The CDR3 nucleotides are TGTGCCAGCAGCTTCCCCCGACGTGAAGAATGCGATGAGCAGTTCTTC.

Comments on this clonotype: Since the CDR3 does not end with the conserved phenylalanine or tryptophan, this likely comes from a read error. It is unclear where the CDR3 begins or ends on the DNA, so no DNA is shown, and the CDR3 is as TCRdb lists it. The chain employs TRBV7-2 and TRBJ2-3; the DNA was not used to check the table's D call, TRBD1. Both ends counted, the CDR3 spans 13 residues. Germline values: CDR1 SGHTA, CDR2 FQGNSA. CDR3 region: CASVPRDGARHPV.